These 10 T cell receptor beta chains originate from one sample sequenced in a study of cytomegalovirus exposure and HLA in healthy donors. Use of 60 Vbeta and 13 Jbeta primers characterized the PCR. The assay was immunoSEQ multiplex PCR, and TCRdb's table has in-frame clones only and misses some. This sample lists 150,000 to 200,000 clones; its ten largest clones have about 6.5%. The sequenced material came from PBMCs. Every receptor here comes from a man aged 25 to 40 in good health and CMV-seronegative.

The chain recombines TRBV18 with TRBJ1-2, with 10 bases lining up with TRBD1. CDR1 is KGHSH, CDR2 LQKENI, per germline. The trim removed 6 bases at V and 6 bases at J, leaving 13 bases unmatched. CDR3 length: 16 amino acids. For the CDR3, the DNA is TGTGCCAGCTCCAAGGGACGACAGGGGGCTCTCGATGGCTACACCTTC. This gives the protein CASSKGRQGALDGYTF.

The genes are TRBV5-4 and TRBJ1-3; no firm D call. CDR1 is SGHNT, CDR2 YYREEE, per germline (reference sequence). Trimming took 0 bases from V and 9 from J, leaving 7 bases between them. The CDR3 loop spans 12 amino acids. For the CDR3, the DNA is TGTGCCAGCAGCTTGGATGAGGGCACCATATATTTT. Amino acid sequence: CASSLDEGTIYF.

The J gene is TRBJ2-7, the V gene TRBV19, with D unresolved. Deletions cut 3 bases from V and 5 bases from J, with 8 bases between. CDR3 size: 12 residues. Germline V gene data show CDR1 as LNHDA and CDR2 as SQIVND (reference sequence). The CDR3 region is CASSMSPHEQYF. CDR3 nucleotide sequence: TGTGCCAGTAGTATGAGTCCCCACGAGCAGTACTTC.

The chain has TRBV5-1 and TRBJ1-2; TRBD1 matches 7 bases. J lost 4 bases, V lost 2 bases, and 8 bases had no gene match. Germline assignment: CDR1 SGHRS and CDR2 YFSETQ. This CDR3 has 15 amino acids. This chain's CDR3 is CASSLGTETSYGYTF. CDR3 in DNA: TGCGCCAGCAGCTTAGGGACAGAAACTTCCTATGGCTACACCTTC.

The chain couples TRBV10-3 to TRBJ1-5, with D uncertain. Germline assignment: CDR1 ENHRY and CDR2 SYGVKD. The V end lost 3 bases, the J end lost 1 base, and 7 bases lay between the germline ends. The CDR3 extends over 14 amino acids. CDR3 sequence: CAISDALSNQPQHF. The CDR3 bases are TGTGCCATCAGTGACGCGTTGAGCAATCAGCCCCAGCATTTT.

The gene calls are TRBV28 and TRBJ1-4; 9 bases map to TRBD1. The CDR3 runs to 15 residues. V gave up 2 bases and J gave up 4 bases; unmatched junction bases: 2. Germline lookup yields CDR1 MDHEN and CDR2 SYDVKM. The DNA for the CDR3 is TGTGCCAGCAGTTTAGGACAGGGGCTTAATGAAAAACTGTTTTTT. This gives the protein CASSLGQGLNEKLFF.

CDR3 sequence: CSVERPGLGEQYF. CDR3 DNA sequence: TGCAGCGTTGAACGTCCGGGGTTGGGGGAGCAGTACTTC. This chain joins TRBV29-1 and TRBJ2-7; the D gene is possibly TRBD2 (5 bases). CDR3 length: 13 amino acids. CDR1 SQVTM and CDR2 ANQGSEA come from the germline V gene. Trimming removed 2 bases from V and 7 bases from J, with 15 bases in between.

The CDR3, as DNA: TGTGCCATCAGTGAAAGGACAGGGGTTTCACCCCTCCACTTT. It specifies CAISERTGVSPLHF. The chain joins TRBV10-3 to TRBJ1-6; 9 nucleotides agree with TRBD1. The trim removed 3 bases at V and 9 bases at J, leaving 3 bases unmatched. This CDR3 has 14 amino acids. Germline loops: CDR1 ENHRY, CDR2 SYGVKD.

The chain has TRBV30 and TRBJ2-7, with D possibly matching TRBD2 (5 bases). This CDR3 spans 12 amino acids. Trimming took 1 base from V and 7 from J, leaving 11 bases between them. Germline-derived CDR1 and CDR2 are GTSNPN and SVGIG (reference sequence). The CDR3 coding sequence is TGTGCCTGGAGTGCCGAGGGATGGGAGCAGTACTTC. This encodes CAWSAEGWEQYF.

The chain couples TRBV6-5 to TRBJ1-2; 9 nucleotides match TRBD1. This CDR3 is built from 14 residues. The V and J ends lost 5 bases and 7 bases, in that order; junction bases with no gene match: 8. Germline lookup yields CDR1 MNHEY and CDR2 SVGAGI. The CDR3: CASSTGTGLRGYTF. CDR3 DNA: TGTGCCAGCAGTACCGGGACAGGGTTGCGTGGCTACACCTTC.